This TCR beta chain was identified in a study of blood T cell repertoires in COVID-19. Germline-derived CDR1 and CDR2 are MNHEY and SVGAGI. This CDR3 has 11 amino acids. V lost 2 bases, J lost 5 bases, and 4 bases lay in between. Here immunoSEQ multiplex PCR was the method, and the copy in TCRdb shows in-frame clones only, minus some. This table has approximately 86,000 clones, 89% appearing once. The sample comprised peripheral blood. The chain couples TRBV6-5 to TRBJ2-7, with unresolved D. The TCR sequence derives from a man in his fifties with acute or convalescent COVID-19. CDR3 residues: CASSYLHEQYF. The DNA for the CDR3 is TGTGCCAGCAGTTACCTCCACGAGCAGTACTTC.